This TCR beta chain appears in the sequencing data of a study of blood T cells in healthy people across ages. Extracted total RNA amounted to at least 5.5 micrograms for each sample. In germline, CDR1 is MRHNA, CDR2 SNTAGT. Trimming removed 0 bases at V and 10 bases at J, with 10 bases between. The CDR3 covers 13 residues. For the second PCR, which ran for 7 to 11 cycles, a sample-barcoded 5' primer and a J-beta primer mix were used. There were at least 2.5 million CDR3-containing paired-end reads obtained from each sample. TCRdb passed the 5' RACE reads through MiXCR, listing each CDR3 protein once. The sample shows roughly 1,300,000 distinct CDR3 sequences, approximately 59% of them seen only once.

Sequencing used blood. The sequence came from a man aged 18 to 30 in good health. This rearrangement joins TRBV6-4 to TRBJ2-1; D is ambiguous. The CDR3 reads CASSDSNSREQFF. CDR3 nucleotides: TGTGCCAGCAGTGACTCGAATAGCAGAGAGCAGTTCTTC.